Presented here are 24 T cell receptor beta chains from one specimen sequenced in a study of T cell repertoires in cytomegalovirus infection. TCRdb used MiXCR to reprocess the reads, holding one entry per CDR3 protein. The data show under 600,000 distinct CDR3 sequences, 15% to 20% seen once. Sequences were obtained from CD8+ T cells from PBMCs. Every receptor here comes from a human donor in good health (CMV status not recorded). Some clones in this sample may be carry-over from other donors' samples.

The V gene is TRBV13, the J gene TRBJ2-7, with TRBD2 identical over 10 bases. The V gene end was trimmed by 6 bases and the J gene end by 9 bases; junction bases not matched to a gene: 11. CDR3 length equals 14 residues. Germline loops: CDR1 PRHDT, CDR2 FYEKMQ (reference sequence). The CDR3 is CASSLGLAPAGQYF. The CDR3, as DNA: TGTGCCAGCAGTTTGGGACTAGCGCCGGCGGGGCAGTACTTC.

The chain is built from TRBV4-1 and TRBJ1-4; 9 nucleotides line up with TRBD1. Germline assignment: CDR1 MGHRA and CDR2 YSYEKL. The V gene end was trimmed by 0 bases and the J gene end by 8 bases; junction bases not matched to a gene: 7. This CDR3 region has 16 residues. CDR3 protein: CASSQEWGQGGEKLFF. DNA of the CDR3: TGCGCCAGCAGCCAAGAATGGGGACAGGGTGGGGAAAAACTGTTTTTT.

J is TRBJ2-5 and V is TRBV5-1; no reliable D call. The CDR3 runs to 14 residues. The V and J ends lost 0 bases and 0 bases respectively, with 6 bases between them. In germline, CDR1 is SGHRS, CDR2 YFSETQ. The CDR3 coding sequence is TGCGCCAGCAGCTTGGAGAGGCACCAAGAGACCCAGTACTTC. Translation gives CASSLERHQETQYF.

This clonotype has more than one count but fewer than ten. The genes are TRBV19 and TRBJ1-5; 9 bases fit TRBD1. Trimming removed 0 bases from V and 6 bases from J; junction bases left unmatched: 6. CDR3 length equals 16 residues. Germline V gene data show CDR1 as LNHDA and CDR2 as SQIVND (reference sequence). CDR3 sequence (DNA): TGTGCCAGTAGTATAGATACAGGGGGCGTTTTTCAGCCCCAGCATTTT. Its translation is CASSIDTGGVFQPQHF.

This sequence joins TRBV12-3 or TRBV12-4 and TRBJ1-1; maybe TRBD1 (6 bases). CDR3 length equals 16 residues. Trimming stripped 6 bases from V and 0 bases from J, with 17 bases between. CDR3 protein: CASSLRFRGVNTEAFF. Written as DNA, the CDR3 is TGTGCCAGCAGCTTAAGGTTCAGGGGCGTGAACACTGAAGCTTTCTTT.

This clonotype was seen more than once but under ten times. The V and J genes are TRBV3-1 and TRBJ2-1; 12 bases line up with TRBD1. The CDR3 loop spans 16 amino acids. Germline V CDR1 and CDR2: LGHDT, YNNKEL (reference sequence). Trimming removed 0 bases from V and 7 bases from J; junction bases left unmatched: 4. CDR3 bases: TGTGCCAGCAGCCAAGATTGGGACAGGGGGCAGAATGAGCAGTTCTTC. Amino acid sequence: CASSQDWDRGQNEQFF.

The chain is built from TRBV4-1 and TRBJ2-7, with TRBD2 matching 11 bases. The junction had 2 bases not matched to a gene; V was cut back by 4 bases and J by 0 bases. The CDR3 is 15 residues long. Germline loops: CDR1 MGHRA, CDR2 YSYEKL. The CDR3, as DNA: TGCGCCAGCAGCCTGACTAGCGGGGACTCCTACGAGCAGTACTTC. It encodes CASSLTSGDSYEQYF.

There are a few counts of this clonotype. This rearrangement joins TRBV20-1 to TRBJ1-5; possibly TRBD1 for D (6 bases). Germline loops: CDR1 DFQATT, CDR2 SNEGSKA (reference sequence). The CDR3 sequence is 15 residues long. Trimming stripped 6 bases from V and 2 bases from J, with 17 bases between. Here the CDR3 DNA reads TGCAGTGCAAGTGAGTGGGCAGGGGGCAATCAGCCCCAGCATTTT. Amino acid sequence: CSASEWAGGNQPQHF.

The chain recombines TRBV5-4 with TRBJ2-1; D perhaps matches TRBD2 (6 bases). The length of the CDR3 is 13 residues. Germline-derived CDR1 and CDR2 are SGHNT and YYREEE (reference sequence). V was clipped by 3 bases and J by 9 bases, with 13 bases between them. This CDR3 is CASSYGEAGEQFF. The CDR3 DNA reads TGTGCCAGCAGCTATGGGGAAGCGGGTGAGCAGTTCTTC.

A few counts support this clonotype. The chain combines TRBV27 with TRBJ1-5; the match to TRBD1 covers 9 bases. The germline gives CDR1 MNHEY, CDR2 SMNVEV (reference sequence). The CDR3 contains 15 residues. After removal of 5 bases from V and 7 bases from J, the junction contained 9 bases not matched to a gene. CDR3 DNA sequence: TGTGCCAGCAGTGGTTCTAACAGGGGGCAACAGCCCCAGCATTTT. Translated: CASSGSNRGQQPQHF.

This clonotype was recorded at least ten times. V is TRBV7-9 and J is TRBJ2-7; TRBD2 matches at 9 bases. Looked up from germline, CDR1 is SEHNR and CDR2 is FQNEAQ (reference sequence). V lost 2 bases to trimming and J lost 9 bases; unmatched junction nucleotides: 14. The CDR3 runs to 16 residues. Written as DNA, the CDR3 is TGTGCCAGCAGCTTAATCGAGGTAGCGGGAGTATTAAGGCAGTACTTC. Protein: CASSLIEVAGVLRQYF.

This clonotype occurred many times. This chain uses TRBV7-3 with TRBJ2-1, with no clear D. This CDR3 region has 14 residues. CDR1 and CDR2 from the germline V gene are SGHTA and FQGTGA. Trimming pared 5 bases from V and 0 bases from J, leaving 8 bases between. The CDR3 coding sequence is TGTGCCAGCAGCCCGGGTTTCTCCTACAATGAGCAGTTCTTC. Protein sequence: CASSPGFSYNEQFF.

V usage is TRBV18 and J usage is TRBJ2-1; maybe TRBD2 (7 bases). This CDR3 comprises 16 residues. Germline CDR1 and CDR2: KGHSH and LQKENI. V was pared by 4 bases and J by 2 bases, with 15 bases between. CDR3 in amino acids: CASSQGGGPPYNEQFF. CDR3 in DNA: TGTGCCAGCTCACAGGGGGGGGGGCCCCCCTACAATGAGCAGTTCTTC.

This clonotype was seen a few times. The gene calls are TRBV9 and TRBJ1-4; TRBD1 might be the D (5 bases). CDR3 size: 14 residues. The V gene lost 4 bases and the J gene lost 11 bases, with 18 bases spanning the gap. Germline V gene data show CDR1 as SGDLS and CDR2 as YYNGEE. CDR3 protein: CASSQGGDPRKLFF. The DNA for the CDR3 is TGTGCCAGCAGCCAAGGAGGGGACCCCAGGAAACTGTTTTTT.

The rearrangement uses TRBV25-1 and TRBJ2-5, with 8 nucleotides matching TRBD2. The junction had 5 bases not matched to a gene; V was cut back by 0 bases and J by 2 bases. The CDR3 is 16 residues long. Looked up from germline, CDR1 is MGHDK and CDR2 is SYGVNS. DNA for the CDR3: TGTGCCAGCAGTGAATACGCCGGGAGGGAGCAAGAGACCCAGTACTTC. This codes for CASSEYAGREQETQYF.

There are many counts of this clonotype. V usage is TRBV10-3 and J usage is TRBJ2-7, with 8 bases matching TRBD2. Germline-derived CDR1 and CDR2 are ENHRY and SYGVKD. V shed 4 bases, J shed 2 bases, and the junction held 4 bases outside the gene matches. There are 14 residues in the CDR3. The CDR3 DNA sequence: TGTGCCATCAGTGTCGGGAGGGCCCCCTACGAGCAGTACTTC. Translation: CAISVGRAPYEQYF.

This clonotype was recorded at least ten times. The genes are TRBV12-3 or TRBV12-4 and TRBJ1-5; D is possibly TRBD1 (6 bases). Trimming pared 5 bases from V and 2 bases from J, leaving 13 bases between. The CDR3 runs to 15 residues. CDR3 loop: CASSHTDRRNQPQHF. The CDR3 DNA follows: TGTGCCAGCAGTCACACCGACAGGCGCAATCAGCCCCAGCATTTT.

This clonotype was recorded a few times. The gene calls are TRBV19 and TRBJ1-5, with D perhaps matching TRBD1 (5 bases). Trimming took off 9 bases at V and 4 bases at J, with 13 bases between the two ends. Germline V gene lookup returns CDR1 LNHDA and CDR2 SQIVND (reference sequence). CDR3 size: 13 residues. DNA of the CDR3: TGTGCCAGCCATACAGGAAAAAATCAGCCCCAGCATTTT. This sequence encodes CASHTGKNQPQHF.

This chain connects TRBV6-6 to TRBJ1-1; 7 bases match TRBD1. This CDR3 is built from 13 residues. V lost 6 bases, J lost 2 bases, and 3 bases stayed unmatched. The germline V gene has CDR1 MNHNY and CDR2 SVGAGI (reference sequence). The CDR3 protein is CASSGDRNTEAFF. CDR3 DNA: TGTGCCAGCAGCGGGGACAGAAACACTGAAGCTTTCTTT.

About this clonotype: A single base separates this from a much larger clone, so it may be a read error. The gene calls are TRBV4-2 and TRBJ2-2; 8 positions match TRBD2. The CDR3 loop spans 16 amino acids. Germline values: CDR1 LGHNA, CDR2 YNFKEQ. Trimming took 3 bases from V and 4 from J; bases not matched to a gene: 7. The CDR3, as DNA: TGTGCCAGCAGCCATAGCGGGGTGGCGGTCACCGGGGAGCTGTTTTTT. This codes for CASSHSGVAVTGELFF.

In its sample, this clonotype was seen many times. The chain combines TRBV28 with TRBJ1-1; no clear D. The V gene's germline CDR1 is MDHEN and CDR2 SYDVKM. Trimming removed 5 bases at V and 6 bases at J, with 13 bases between. CDR3 length: 13 amino acids. For the CDR3, the DNA is TGTGCCAGCAGTCCCCTACCCGGCGCTGAAGCTTTCTTT. Protein sequence: CASSPLPGAEAFF.

The rearrangement links TRBV7-6 to TRBJ2-2, with 10 bases fitting TRBD2. This CDR3 is 16 amino acids long. After removal of 5 bases from V and 8 bases from J, the junction contained 11 bases not matched to a gene. CDR1 is SGHVS, CDR2 FNYEAQ, per germline. CDR3 protein: CASSGSSGRAGGELFF. DNA for the CDR3: TGTGCCAGCAGCGGATCGAGCGGGAGGGCCGGGGGGGAGCTGTTTTTT. Filled out from reference TRBV7-6 and TRBJ2-2, the complete variable domain reads GAGVSQSPRYKVTKRGQDVALRCDPISGHVSLYWYRQALGQGPEFLTYFNYEAQQDKSGLPNDRFSAERPEGSISTLTIQRTEQRDSAMYRCASSGSSGRAGGELFFGEGSRLTVL.

The V and J genes are TRBV20-1 and TRBJ2-3; TRBD2 is a possible D gene (5 bases). V shed 5 bases and J shed 2 bases, with 14 bases lying between them. This CDR3 is 14 amino acids long. Germline V gene data show CDR1 as DFQATT and CDR2 as SNEGSKA (reference sequence). The CDR3 DNA is TGCAGTGCTGTACACGAGGGCTTCACAGATACGCAGTATTTT. The encoded protein is CSAVHEGFTDTQYF.

This clonotype showed up many times. V usage is TRBV6-1 and J usage is TRBJ1-1; no firm D call. Germline V gene sequence: CDR1 MNHNS, CDR2 SASEGT. The length of the CDR3 is 14 residues. The V gene lost 5 bases and the J gene lost 3 bases, with 13 bases spanning the gap. In DNA, the CDR3 is TGTGCCAGCAGTTTACGGGGAGCATACACTGAAGCTTTCTTT. Translating it yields CASSLRGAYTEAFF.